The clone carrying this TCR beta chain was found a few times. At one end, the junction sequence differs from germline, possibly due to a read error. Tagging with unique molecular identifiers was applied to individual cDNA molecules. TCRdb itself ran the 5' RACE reads through MiXCR, one entry per CDR3 protein. Here the sample spans some 50,000 distinct CDR3 sequences, 7% to 10% being singletons. This entry is derived from a study of early T cells in non-severe SARS-CoV-2 infection. Study as a whole: Sequencing of bulk RNA from unsorted whole blood was done, without chain pairing.

The length of the CDR3 is 13 residues. Germline CDR1 and CDR2: SGHTA and FQGNSA. This TCR was recovered from an adult who was a healthcare worker with PCR-confirmed SARS-CoV-2 infection or an uninfected control (not recorded which). Input material: whole blood. The rearrangement joins TRBV7-2 to TRBJ2-3; TRBD2 matches at 7 bases. CDR3 sequence reads: CASSPVRRESPFF. The CDR3 nucleotides read TGTGCCAGCAGCCCAGTAAGGCGGGAGTCACCTTTTTTT.